What follows are 5 T cell receptor beta chains derived from one specimen sequenced in a study of T cells in Graves' hyperthyroidism and ophthalmopathy. Amplified TCR beta CDR3 regions came from RNA transcripts. First-round RT-PCR with HTBI primers amplified the TCR CDR3 region. TCRdb called the multiplex PCR reads again in MiXCR, with one record for every CDR3 protein. Here the sample spans more than 500,000 distinct CDR3 sequences, under 20% being singletons. Sequenced input: blood. The receptor set was obtained from a woman in her thirties with Graves' hyperthyroidism.

This clonotype was found many times. V gene TRBV5-1 combines with J gene TRBJ1-1; 7 bases match TRBD1. The ends lost 5 bases at V and 8 bases at J; junction bases unmatched: 3. CDR3 length equals 11 residues. In germline, CDR1 is SGHRS, CDR2 YFSETQ. Written as DNA, the CDR3 is TGCGCCAGCAGGGCGGGACAGGAAGCTTTCTTT. Encoded protein: CASRAGQEAFF.

The rearrangement joins TRBV29-1 to TRBJ2-7, with 10 bases that match TRBD2. Germline values: CDR1 SQVTM, CDR2 ANQGSEA. CDR3 length: 15 residues. V lost 4 bases and J lost 1; bases outside the gene matches: 7. The CDR3 DNA follows: TGCAGCGTTGTCTCAAGCGGGAGGGATTCCTACGAGCAGTACTTC. Its translation: CSVVSSGRDSYEQYF.

Only a few counts were recorded for this clonotype. This rearrangement joins TRBV4-1 to TRBJ2-7; a possible D gene is TRBD1 (6 bases). V lost 4 bases and J 2 bases, leaving 12 bases between the germline ends. CDR1 MGHRA and CDR2 YSYEKL come from the germline V gene. This CDR3 has 14 amino acids. As DNA, the CDR3 is TGCGCCAGCAGCCGCCCGGACAGAACCTACGAGCAGTACTTC. Amino acids: CASSRPDRTYEQYF.

The chain is built from TRBV28 and TRBJ1-2, with unresolved D. The length of the CDR3 is 14 residues. V gave up 1 base and J gave up 0 bases, with 6 bases separating them. Germline loops: CDR1 MDHEN, CDR2 SYDVKM. The CDR3: CASSLYTANYGYTF. DNA of the CDR3: TGTGCCAGCAGTTTATACACAGCTAACTATGGCTACACCTTC.

The CDR3 region has the DNA TGCGCCAGCAGCTCTCAGAAGACAGGACATAACTATGGCTACACCTTC. Its translation: CASSSQKTGHNYGYTF. The chain joins TRBV4-1 to TRBJ1-2, with D possibly matching TRBD1 (6 bases). CDR3 length equals 16 residues. Germline CDR1 reads MGHRA; CDR2 reads YSYEKL. The V and J ends lost 5 bases and 1 base respectively, with 17 bases between them.